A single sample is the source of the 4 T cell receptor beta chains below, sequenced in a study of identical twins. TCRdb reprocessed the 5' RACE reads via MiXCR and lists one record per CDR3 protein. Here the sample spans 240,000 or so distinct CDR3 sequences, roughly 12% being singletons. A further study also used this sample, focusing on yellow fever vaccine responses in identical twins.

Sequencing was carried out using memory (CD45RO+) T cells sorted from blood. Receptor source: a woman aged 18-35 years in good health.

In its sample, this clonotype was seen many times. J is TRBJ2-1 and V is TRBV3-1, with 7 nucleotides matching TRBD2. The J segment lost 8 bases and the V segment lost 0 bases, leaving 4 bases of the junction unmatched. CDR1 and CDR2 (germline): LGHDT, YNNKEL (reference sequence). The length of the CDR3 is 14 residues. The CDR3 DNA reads TGTGCCAGCAGCCAAGAACTAGCGCGGGATGAGCAGTTCTTC. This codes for CASSQELARDEQFF.

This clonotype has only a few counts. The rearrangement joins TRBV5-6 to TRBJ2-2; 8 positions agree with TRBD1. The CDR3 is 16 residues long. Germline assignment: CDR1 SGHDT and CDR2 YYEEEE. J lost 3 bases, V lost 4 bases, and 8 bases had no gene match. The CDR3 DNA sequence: TGTGCCAGCAGCCCTGGGACAGGCAGACACACCGGGGAGCTGTTTTTT. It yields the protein CASSPGTGRHTGELFF.

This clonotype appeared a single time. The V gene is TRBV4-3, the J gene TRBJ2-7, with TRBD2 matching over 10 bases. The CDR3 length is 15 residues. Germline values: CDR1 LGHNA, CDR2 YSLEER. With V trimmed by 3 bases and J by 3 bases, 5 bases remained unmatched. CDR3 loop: CASSHGLAGVYEQYF. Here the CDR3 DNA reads TGCGCCAGCAGCCATGGCCTAGCGGGAGTCTACGAGCAGTACTTC.

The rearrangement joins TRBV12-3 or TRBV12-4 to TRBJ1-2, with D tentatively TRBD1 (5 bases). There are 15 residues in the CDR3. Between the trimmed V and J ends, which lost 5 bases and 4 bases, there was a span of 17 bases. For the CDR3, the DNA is TGTGCCAGCAGTCCCGCGGGGGGGTACGGCTATGGCTACACCTTC. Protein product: CASSPAGGYGYGYTF.